This T cell receptor beta chain was obtained from a study of blood T cell repertoires in COVID-19. Clones were sequenced by immunoSEQ multiplex PCR, and TCRdb holds only the in-frame ones, with some missing. The sample includes about 68,000 clones, approximately 86% seen only once; the top ten take more than 1.4%. Material: peripheral blood. This clonotype was sampled from a woman aged 60-75 years with acute or convalescent COVID-19.

The CDR3 sequence: CASSTGQLYGYTF. CDR3 nucleotide sequence: TGTGCCAGCAGTACTGGACAGCTCTATGGCTACACCTTC. The chain employs TRBV6-5 and TRBJ1-2; weak D call: TRBD1 (6 bases). V was cut by 5 bases and J by 4 bases, with 11 bases left in between. The CDR3 has 13 residues. CDR1 and CDR2 from the germline V gene are MNHEY and SVGAGI.